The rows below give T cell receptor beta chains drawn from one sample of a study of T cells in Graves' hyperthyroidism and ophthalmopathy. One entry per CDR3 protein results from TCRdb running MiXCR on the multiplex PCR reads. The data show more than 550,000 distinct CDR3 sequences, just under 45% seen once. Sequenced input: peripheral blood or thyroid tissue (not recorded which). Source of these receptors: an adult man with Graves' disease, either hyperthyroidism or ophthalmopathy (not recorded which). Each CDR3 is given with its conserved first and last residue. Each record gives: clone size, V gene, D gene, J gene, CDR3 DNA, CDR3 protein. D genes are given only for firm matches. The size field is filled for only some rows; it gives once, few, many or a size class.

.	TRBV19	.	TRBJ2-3	TGTGCCAGTAGCTTTACAACAGATACGCAGTATTTT	CASSFTTDTQYF
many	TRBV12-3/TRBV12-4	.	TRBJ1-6	TGTGCCAGCAGGAAGGGCGGTTCACCCCTCCACTTT	CASRKGGSPLHF
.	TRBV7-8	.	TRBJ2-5	TGTGCCAGCAGCAGAAGGACGGGGGCGCAGACCCAGTACTTC	CASSRRTGAQTQYF
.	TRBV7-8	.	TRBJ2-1	TGTGCCAGCAGCTTATTAGGTAGCAATGAGCAGTTCTTC	CASSLLGSNEQFF
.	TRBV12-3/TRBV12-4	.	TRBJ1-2	TGTGCCAGCAGTTTACAAACCCTAGGCTCTGGCTACACCTTC	CASSLQTLGSGYTF
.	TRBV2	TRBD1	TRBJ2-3	TGTGCCAGCGTTCAGGGGGCAGATACGCAGTATTTT	CASVQGADTQYF
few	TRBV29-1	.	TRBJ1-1	TGCAGCGGACGACAGAATGCGAACACTGAAGCTTTCTTT	CSGRQNANTEAFF
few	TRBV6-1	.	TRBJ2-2	TGTGCCAGCAGTTACTACCTAGAAGCCGGGGAGCTGTTTTTT	CASSYYLEAGELFF
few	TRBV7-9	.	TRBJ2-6	TGTGCCAGCAGCTTAGGTAGGGCCCGCTCCTCTGGGGCCAACGTCCTGACTTTC	CASSLGRARSSGANVLTF
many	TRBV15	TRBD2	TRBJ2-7	TGTGCCACCAGCAGAACTAGCGGGTCATACGAGCAGTACTTC	CATSRTSGSYEQYF
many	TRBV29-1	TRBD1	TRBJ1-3	TGCAGCGTTCAAACGAGGGACAGTGACACCATATATTTT	CSVQTRDSDTIYF
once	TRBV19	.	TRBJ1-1	TGTGCCAGTAGTATAGCTGGGAGGACTACTGAAGCTTTCTTT	CASSIAGRTTEAFF
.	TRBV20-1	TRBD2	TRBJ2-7	TGCAGCTTAGGGCGGGGGGGAGGTTACGAGCAGTACTTC	CSLGRGGGYEQYF
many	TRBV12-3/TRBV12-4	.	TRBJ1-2	TGTGCCAGCACCTCGCGCGGGCGTGGCTACACCTTC	CASTSRGRGYTF
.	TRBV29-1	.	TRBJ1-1	TGCAGCGTTGCGGCGGAGCCGAACACTGAAGCTTTCTTT	CSVAAEPNTEAFF
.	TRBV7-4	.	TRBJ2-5	TGTGCCAGCAGTGTGATCCAGTACTTC	CASSVIQYF
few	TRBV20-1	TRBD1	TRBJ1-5	TGCAGTGCTATATACAGGGGTAGGAATCAGCCCCAGCATTTT	CSAIYRGRNQPQHF
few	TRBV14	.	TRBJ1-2	TGTGCCAGCAGCCAAGGCCCTTTATATGGCTACACCTTC	CASSQGPLYGYTF
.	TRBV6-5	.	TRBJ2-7	TGTGCCAGCAGTTACGCCTTAACGGGAACCTCCTACGAGCAGTACTTC	CASSYALTGTSYEQYF
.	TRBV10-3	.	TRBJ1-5	TGTGCCTGGAGTGTACGGCGTGGCAGTAGCAATCAGCCCCAGCATTTT	CAWSVRRGSSNQPQHF
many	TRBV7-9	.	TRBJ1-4	TGTGCCAGCAGCTTAGGGACACAGGGCTCTAATGAAAAACTGTTTTTT	CASSLGTQGSNEKLFF
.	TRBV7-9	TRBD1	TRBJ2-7	TGTGCCAGCAGCACCCGACAGGGGGATGGCTACGAGCAGTACTTC	CASSTRQGDGYEQYF
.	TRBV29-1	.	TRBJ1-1	TGCAGCGTGGGGGGGTTCAGAGCTTTCTTT	CSVGGFRAFF
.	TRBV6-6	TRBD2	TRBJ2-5	TGTGCCAGCAGTGAATCGGGACTAGCGGGGGAAGAGACCCAGTACTTC	CASSESGLAGEETQYF
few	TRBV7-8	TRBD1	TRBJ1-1	TGTGCCAGCAGCCAGACAGGGGCCAACACTGAAGCTTTCTTT	CASSQTGANTEAFF
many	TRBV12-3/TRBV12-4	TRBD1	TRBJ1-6	TGTGCCAGCAGTACAGGGGCGGATTCACCCCTCCACTTT	CASSTGADSPLHF
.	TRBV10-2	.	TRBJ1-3	TGTGCCACCGAGGGTGACGCCTCTGGAAACACCATATATTTT	CATEGDASGNTIYF
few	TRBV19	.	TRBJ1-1	TGTGCCAGTAGTACTTTTGGACAGAAACTTCACGAGAACACTGAAGCTTTCTTT	CASSTFGQKLHENTEAFF
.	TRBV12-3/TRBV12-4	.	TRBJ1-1	TGTGCCAGCAGTTTTACGGGGGACGGCACATTGAACACTGAAGCTTTCTTT	CASSFTGDGTLNTEAFF